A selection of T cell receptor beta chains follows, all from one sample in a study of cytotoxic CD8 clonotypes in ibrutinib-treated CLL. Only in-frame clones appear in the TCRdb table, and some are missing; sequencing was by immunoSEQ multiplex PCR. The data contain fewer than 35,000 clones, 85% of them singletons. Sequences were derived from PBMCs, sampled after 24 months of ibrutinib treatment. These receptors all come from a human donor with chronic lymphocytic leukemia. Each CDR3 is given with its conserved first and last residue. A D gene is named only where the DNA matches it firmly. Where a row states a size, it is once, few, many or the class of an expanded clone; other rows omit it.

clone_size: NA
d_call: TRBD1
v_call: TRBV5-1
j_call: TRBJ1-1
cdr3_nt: TGCGCCAGCAGCAGGGACGGACAGGAGAACACTGAAGCTTTCTTT
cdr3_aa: CASSRDGQENTEAFF

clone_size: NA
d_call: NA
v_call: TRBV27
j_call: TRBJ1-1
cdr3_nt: TGTGCCAGCAGTTCGATGGGTTTGATTTGGGATGCTTTCTTT
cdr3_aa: CASSSMGLIWDAFF

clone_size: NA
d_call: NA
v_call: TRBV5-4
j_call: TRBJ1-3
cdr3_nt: TGTGCCAGCAGCTTGGCTGGGGGAAACACCATATATTTT
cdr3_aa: CASSLAGGNTIYF

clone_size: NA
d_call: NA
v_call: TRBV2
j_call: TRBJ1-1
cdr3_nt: TGTGCCAGCAGTGATTGGGGGGGCACTGAAGCTTTCTTT
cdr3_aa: CASSDWGGTEAFF

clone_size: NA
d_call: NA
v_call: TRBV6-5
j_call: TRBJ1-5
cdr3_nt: TGTGCCAGCAGTTACTATGGGGTCAATCAGCCCCAGCATTTT
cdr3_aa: CASSYYGVNQPQHF

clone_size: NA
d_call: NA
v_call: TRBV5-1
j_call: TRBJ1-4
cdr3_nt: TGCGCCAGCAGCCCCGGGGGTTCAACTAATGAAAAACTGTTTTTT
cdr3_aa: CASSPGGSTNEKLFF

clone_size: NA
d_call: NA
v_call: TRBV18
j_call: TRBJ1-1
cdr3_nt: TGTGCCAGCTCACCGGCCCAGGGAAACACTGAAGCTTTCTTT
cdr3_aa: CASSPAQGNTEAFF

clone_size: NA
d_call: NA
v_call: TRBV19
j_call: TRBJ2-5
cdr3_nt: TGTGCCAGTAGTAGGGTGGCAGTACAAGAGACCCAGTACTTC
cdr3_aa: CASSRVAVQETQYF

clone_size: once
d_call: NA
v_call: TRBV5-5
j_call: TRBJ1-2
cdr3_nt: TGTGCCAGCAGCTTGGGCCAGGGTGGCGGCTACACCTTC
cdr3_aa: CASSLGQGGGYTF

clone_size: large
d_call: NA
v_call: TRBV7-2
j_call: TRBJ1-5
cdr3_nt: TGTGCCAGCAGCTTATCCAGGGATCAGCCCCAGCATTTT
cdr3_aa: CASSLSRDQPQHF

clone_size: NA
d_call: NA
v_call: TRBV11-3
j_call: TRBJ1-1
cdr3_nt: TGTGCCAGCAGCTTTCGCTCCGGTAACACTGAAGCTTTCTTT
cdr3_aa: CASSFRSGNTEAFF

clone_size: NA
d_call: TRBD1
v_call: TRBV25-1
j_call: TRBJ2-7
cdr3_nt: TGTGCCAGCAGCCCGGGACAGGGGCCCCTAGGGCAGTACTTC
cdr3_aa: CASSPGQGPLGQYF

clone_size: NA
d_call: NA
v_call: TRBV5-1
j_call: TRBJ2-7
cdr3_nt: TGCGCCAGCAGCCACTGGGACCGGTGGAGCTACGAGCAGTACTTC
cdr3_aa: CASSHWDRWSYEQYF

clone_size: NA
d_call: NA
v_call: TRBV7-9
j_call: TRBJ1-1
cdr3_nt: TGTGCCAGCAGTCGCAGGGATTTGAACACTGAAGCTTTCTTT
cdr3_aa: CASSRRDLNTEAFF

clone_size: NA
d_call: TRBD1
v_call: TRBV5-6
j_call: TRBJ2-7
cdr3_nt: TGTGCCAGCGGATCCTTCGTGACAGGGGCCTACGAGCAGTACTTC
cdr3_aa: CASGSFVTGAYEQYF

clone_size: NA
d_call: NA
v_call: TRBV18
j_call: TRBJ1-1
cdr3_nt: TGTGCCAGCTCACCACCGGGGAAACAGGGCACTGAAGCTTTCTTT
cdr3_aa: CASSPPGKQGTEAFF

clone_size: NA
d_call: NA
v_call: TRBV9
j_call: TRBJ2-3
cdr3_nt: TGTGCCAGCAGCACAAGGACTAACACAGATACGCAGTATTTT
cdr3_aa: CASSTRTNTDTQYF

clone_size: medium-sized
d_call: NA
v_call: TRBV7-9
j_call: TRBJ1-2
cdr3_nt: TGTGCCAGCAGCCCCGGGGAGGGGGGGAACTATGGCTACACCTTC
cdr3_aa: CASSPGEGGNYGYTF

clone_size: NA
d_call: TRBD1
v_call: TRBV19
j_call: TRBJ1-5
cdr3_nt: TGTGCCAGTAGTATGCAGGGACAGGGGGGTCAGCCCCAGCATTTT
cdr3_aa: CASSMQGQGGQPQHF

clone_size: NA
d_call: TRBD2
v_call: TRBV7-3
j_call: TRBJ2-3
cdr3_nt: TGTGCCAGCAGCTTAGATCCGGGGGGGAAAGATACGCAGTATTTT
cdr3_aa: CASSLDPGGKDTQYF

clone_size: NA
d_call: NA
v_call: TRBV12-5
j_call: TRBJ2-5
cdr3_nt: TGTGCTAGTGGTTTGGAATGGGAAGAGACCCAGTACTTC
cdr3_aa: CASGLEWEETQYF

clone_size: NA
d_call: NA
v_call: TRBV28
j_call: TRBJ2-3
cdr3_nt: TGTGCCAGCAGTCCACGGGGGACGCCCGGCACAGATACGCAGTATTTT
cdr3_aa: CASSPRGTPGTDTQYF

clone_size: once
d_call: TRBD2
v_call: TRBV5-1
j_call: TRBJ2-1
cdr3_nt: TGCGCCAGCGGCCGGGGGGGCCAAAATGAGCAGTTCTTC
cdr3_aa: CASGRGGQNEQFF

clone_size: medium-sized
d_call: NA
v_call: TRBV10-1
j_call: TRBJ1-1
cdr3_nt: TGCGCCAGCTGGCGACAGGAAAACACTGAAGCTTTCTTT
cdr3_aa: CASWRQENTEAFF

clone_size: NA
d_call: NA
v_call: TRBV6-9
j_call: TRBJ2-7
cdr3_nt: TGTGCCAGCAGATCTAACAGGGATACCTACGAGCAGTACTTC
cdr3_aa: CASRSNRDTYEQYF

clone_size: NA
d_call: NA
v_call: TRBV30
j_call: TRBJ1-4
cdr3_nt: TGTGCCTGGAGTGTCATAGCAACTAATGAAAAACTGTTTTTT
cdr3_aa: CAWSVIATNEKLFF

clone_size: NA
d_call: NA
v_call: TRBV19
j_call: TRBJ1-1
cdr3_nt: TGTGCCAGTAGTATAGAGGGTACGGTGACTGAAGCTTTCTTT
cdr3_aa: CASSIEGTVTEAFF

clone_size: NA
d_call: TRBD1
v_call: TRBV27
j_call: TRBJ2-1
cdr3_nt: TGTGCCAGCAGTTTGGGACAGGGTGCCTACAATGAGCAGTTCTTC
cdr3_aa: CASSLGQGAYNEQFF

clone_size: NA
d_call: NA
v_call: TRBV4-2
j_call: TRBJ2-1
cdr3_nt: TGTGCCAGCAGCCAAGATTTCGGGGGAGAGAATGAGCAGTTCTTC
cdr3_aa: CASSQDFGGENEQFF

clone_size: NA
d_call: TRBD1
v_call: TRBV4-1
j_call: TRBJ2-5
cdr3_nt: TGCGCCAGCAGCCAAGATATAGGAAAGTCGGCAGGGGGAAATGAAGAGACCCAGTACTTC
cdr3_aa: CASSQDIGKSAGGNEETQYF

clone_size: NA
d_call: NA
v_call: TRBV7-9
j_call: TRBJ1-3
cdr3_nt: TGTGCCAGCAGCCTCCCCGGACAGACCTACTCTGGAAACACCATATATTTT
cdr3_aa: CASSLPGQTYSGNTIYF

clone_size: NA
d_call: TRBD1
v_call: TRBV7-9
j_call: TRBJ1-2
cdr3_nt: TGTGCCAGCAGCTCGACCACCCGACAGGGAAAAGGCTACACCTTC
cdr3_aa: CASSSTTRQGKGYTF

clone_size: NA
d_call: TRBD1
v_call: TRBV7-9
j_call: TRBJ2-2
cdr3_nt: TGTGCCAGCAGCCTAGCGGACAGGGGGCGGATAGGCACCGGGGAGCTGTTTTTT
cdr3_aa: CASSLADRGRIGTGELFF

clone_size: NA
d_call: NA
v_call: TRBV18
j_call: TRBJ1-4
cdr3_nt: TGTGCCAGCTCACCGAATAAAGATGAAAAACTGTTTTTT
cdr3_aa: CASSPNKDEKLFF

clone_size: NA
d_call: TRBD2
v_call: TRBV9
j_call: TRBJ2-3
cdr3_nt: TGTGCCAGCAGCCCGGGCGGGGGACCAGATACGCAGTATTTT
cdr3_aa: CASSPGGGPDTQYF

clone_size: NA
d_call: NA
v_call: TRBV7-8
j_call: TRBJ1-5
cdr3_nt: TGTGCCAGCAAGGAGGGGAGCAATCAGCCCCAGCATTTT
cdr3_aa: CASKEGSNQPQHF

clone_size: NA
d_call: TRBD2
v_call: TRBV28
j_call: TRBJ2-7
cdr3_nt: TGTGCCAGCTTACTAGCGGGTAGAAACTACGAGCAGTACTTC
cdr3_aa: CASLLAGRNYEQYF

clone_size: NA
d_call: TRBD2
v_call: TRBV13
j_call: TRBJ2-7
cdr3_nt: TGTGCCAGCAGCAGTCCGGGTGGACTAGCGTTGTCCTACGAGCAGTACTTC
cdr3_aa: CASSSPGGLALSYEQYF

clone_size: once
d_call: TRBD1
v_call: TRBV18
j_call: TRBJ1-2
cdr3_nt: TGTGCCAGCTACACCCCGGAGGGGGCTGGCTACACCTTC
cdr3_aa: CASYTPEGAGYTF

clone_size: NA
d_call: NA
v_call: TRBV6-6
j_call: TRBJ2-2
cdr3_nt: TGTGCCAGCAGTAATCAGGGGTACACCGGGGAGCTGTTTTTT
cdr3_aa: CASSNQGYTGELFF

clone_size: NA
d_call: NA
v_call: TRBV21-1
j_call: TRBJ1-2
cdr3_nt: TGTGCCACCCGACGGGGACCGAACTATGGCTACACCTTC
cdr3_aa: CATRRGPNYGYTF

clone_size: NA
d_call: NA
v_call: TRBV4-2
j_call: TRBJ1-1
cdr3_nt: TGTGCCAGCAGCCAATGGGACCCTAGGGCGAACACTGAAGCTTTCTTT
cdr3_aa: CASSQWDPRANTEAFF

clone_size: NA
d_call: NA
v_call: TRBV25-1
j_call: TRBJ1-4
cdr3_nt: TGTGCCAGCAGTGCGTGGGCTTTTAATGAAAAACTGTTTTTT
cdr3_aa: CASSAWAFNEKLFF

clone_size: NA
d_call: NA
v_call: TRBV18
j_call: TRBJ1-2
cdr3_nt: TGTGCCAGCTCAGCTTACACGGGACTCCCAAGGAATGGCTACACCTTC
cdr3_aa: CASSAYTGLPRNGYTF

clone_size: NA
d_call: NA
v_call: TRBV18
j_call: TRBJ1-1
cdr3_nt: TGTGCCAGCTCATCAACAGTATTGTCGCCCGGCTTGAACACTGAAGCTTTCTTT
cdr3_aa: CASSSTVLSPGLNTEAFF

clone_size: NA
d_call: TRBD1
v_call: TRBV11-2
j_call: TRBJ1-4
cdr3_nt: TGTGCCAGCAGCCACCCCGGGACAGGGCTGGAAAAACTGTTTTTT
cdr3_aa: CASSHPGTGLEKLFF

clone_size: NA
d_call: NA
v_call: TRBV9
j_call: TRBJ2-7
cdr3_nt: TGTGCCAGCAGCGTATCAACGGGGGCCGCGGGGGAGCAGTACTTC
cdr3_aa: CASSVSTGAAGEQYF

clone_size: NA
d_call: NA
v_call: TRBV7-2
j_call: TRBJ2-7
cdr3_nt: TGTGCCAGCAGACCGACGGTAAGGACCTACGAGCAGTACTTC
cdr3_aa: CASRPTVRTYEQYF

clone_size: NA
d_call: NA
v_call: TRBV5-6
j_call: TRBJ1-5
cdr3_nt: TGTGCCAGCAGCTACCAAGACAGACCCAATCAGCCCCAGCATTTT
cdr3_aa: CASSYQDRPNQPQHF

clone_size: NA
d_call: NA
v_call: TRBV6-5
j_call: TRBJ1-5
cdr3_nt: TGTGCCAGCAGCCGGGGAGGGGGAGGCAATCAGCCCCAGCATTTT
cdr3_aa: CASSRGGGGNQPQHF

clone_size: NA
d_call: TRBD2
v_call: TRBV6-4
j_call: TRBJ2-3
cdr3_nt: TGTGCCAGCAGTGAGGCCGCTAGCGGGGGGGCAGATACGCAGTATTTT
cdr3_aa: CASSEAASGGADTQYF

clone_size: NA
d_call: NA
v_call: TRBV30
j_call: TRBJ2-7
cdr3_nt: TGTGCCTGGAACCTGAACTTTTACGAGCAGTACTTC
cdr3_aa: CAWNLNFYEQYF

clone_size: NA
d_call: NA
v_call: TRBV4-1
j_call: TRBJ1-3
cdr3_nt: TGCGCCAGCAGCCAGGACCGGGACCGAGTGGGAAACACCATATATTTT
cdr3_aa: CASSQDRDRVGNTIYF

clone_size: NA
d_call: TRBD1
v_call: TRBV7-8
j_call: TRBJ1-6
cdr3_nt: TGTGCCAGCAGCTCGGGACAGAAAAGACTTTCCCCCCTCCACTTT
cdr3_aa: CASSSGQKRLSPLHF

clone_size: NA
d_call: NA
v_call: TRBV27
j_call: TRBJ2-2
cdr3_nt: TGTGCCAGCAGTTACACGACACCCCCGAAAGACGGGGAGCTGTTTTTT
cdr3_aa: CASSYTTPPKDGELFF